A selection of T cell receptor beta chains follows, all from one sample in a study of cytomegalovirus exposure and HLA in healthy donors. Sequencing used immunoSEQ multiplex PCR; TCRdb keeps in-frame clones, though not all of them. This sample has some 200,000 clones, with under 80% found just once. Source material: PBMCs. All receptors derive from a female donor in good health and CMV-seronegative. CDR3s include the opening cysteine and the closing phenylalanine or tryptophan. A D gene is named only where the DNA matches it firmly. Clone size is stated in some rows and not others, as once, few, many or a class when expanded.

abundance: -; d_gene: TRBD1; v_gene: TRBV9; len: 15; j_gene: TRBJ1-6; CDR3nt: TGTGCCAGCAGCATAGGGACAGGGATCGTCTCACCCCTCCACTTT; CDR3aa: CASSIGTGIVSPLHF
abundance: -; d_gene: -; v_gene: TRBV28; len: 12; j_gene: TRBJ2-7; CDR3nt: TGTGCCAGCAGTTTTGGGGCCGACGGGCAGTACTTC; CDR3aa: CASSFGADGQYF
abundance: few; d_gene: -; v_gene: TRBV30; len: 13; j_gene: TRBJ2-7; CDR3nt: TGTGCCTGGAGGAAGATTCAGGGCTACGAGCAGTACTTC; CDR3aa: CAWRKIQGYEQYF
abundance: -; d_gene: -; v_gene: TRBV5-6; len: 13; j_gene: TRBJ2-3; CDR3nt: TGTGCCAGCGGATCGCGGAGCACAGATACGCAGTATTTT; CDR3aa: CASGSRSTDTQYF
abundance: -; d_gene: TRBD1; v_gene: TRBV28; len: 14; j_gene: TRBJ1-5; CDR3nt: TGTGCCATCGAGGACAGGGCAAGCAATCAGCCCCAGCATTTT; CDR3aa: CAIEDRASNQPQHF
abundance: once; d_gene: TRBD1; v_gene: TRBV5-1; len: 14; j_gene: TRBJ2-1; CDR3nt: TGCGCCAGCAGCTCAATAGACAGGGGCAATGAGCAGTTCTTC; CDR3aa: CASSSIDRGNEQFF
abundance: -; d_gene: -; v_gene: TRBV4-1; len: 19; j_gene: TRBJ2-1; CDR3nt: TGCGCCAGCAGCCAAGATACCCTCCTTGGGGGGATCTCCTACAATGAGCAGTTCTTC; CDR3aa: CASSQDTLLGGISYNEQFF
abundance: -; d_gene: -; v_gene: TRBV5-1; len: 14; j_gene: TRBJ2-5; CDR3nt: TGCGCCAGCAGCTTGGTCCCGTACCAAGAGACCCAGTACTTC; CDR3aa: CASSLVPYQETQYF
abundance: -; d_gene: TRBD2; v_gene: TRBV7-9; len: 16; j_gene: TRBJ2-3; CDR3nt: TGTGCCGGCGGCAAGGGGAGCGGGAGGATGTCAGATACGCAGTATTTT; CDR3aa: CAGGKGSGRMSDTQYF
abundance: once; d_gene: TRBD2; v_gene: TRBV15; len: 17; j_gene: TRBJ2-2; CDR3nt: TGTGCCACCAGCAGAGGGGTAGCGGGGGCGAACACCGGGGAGCTGTTTTTT; CDR3aa: CATSRGVAGANTGELFF